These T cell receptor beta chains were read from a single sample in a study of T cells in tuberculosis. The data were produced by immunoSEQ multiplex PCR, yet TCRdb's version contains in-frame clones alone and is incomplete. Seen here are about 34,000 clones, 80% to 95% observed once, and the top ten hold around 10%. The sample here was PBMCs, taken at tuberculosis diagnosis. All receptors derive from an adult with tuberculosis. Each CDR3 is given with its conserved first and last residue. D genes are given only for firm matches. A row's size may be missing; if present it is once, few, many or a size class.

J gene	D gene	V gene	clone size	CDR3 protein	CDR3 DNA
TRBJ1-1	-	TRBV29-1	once	CSVTSWASVAFF	TGCAGCGTAACCAGTTGGGCCTCAGTGGCTTTCTTT
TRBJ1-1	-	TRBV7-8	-	CASSLGGGSNTEAFF	TGTGCCAGCAGCTTGGGGGGGGGCTCGAACACTGAAGCTTTCTTT
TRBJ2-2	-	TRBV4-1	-	CASSQGLGGELFF	TGCGCCAGCAGCCAAGGCCTAGGCGGGGAGCTGTTTTTT
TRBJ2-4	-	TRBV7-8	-	CASSPTRALAKNIQYF	TGTGCCAGCAGCCCGACTAGAGCTTTAGCCAAAAACATTCAGTACTTC
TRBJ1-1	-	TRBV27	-	CASSLRVDGTEAFF	TGTGCCAGCAGTTTACGGGTAGATGGCACTGAAGCTTTCTTT
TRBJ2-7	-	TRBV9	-	CASSSQPSGSVYEQYF	TGTGCCAGCAGCTCTCAGCCCTCAGGGTCCGTCTACGAGCAGTACTTC
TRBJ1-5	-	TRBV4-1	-	CASSQGGQPQHF	TGCGCCAGCAGCCAGGGAGGTCAGCCCCAGCATTTT
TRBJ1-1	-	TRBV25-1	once	CASSGGPGTEAFF	TGTGCCAGCAGTGGGGGGCCAGGGACTGAAGCTTTCTTT
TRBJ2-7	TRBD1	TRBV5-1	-	CASSPSGGEYEQYF	TGCGCCAGCAGCCCATCAGGGGGCGAATACGAGCAGTACTTC
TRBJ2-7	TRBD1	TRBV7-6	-	CASSPGQGVGEQYF	TGTGCCAGCAGCCCAGGTCAGGGGGTCGGCGAGCAGTACTTC
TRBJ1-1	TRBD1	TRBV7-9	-	CASSLGQVNTEAFF	TGTGCCAGCAGCCTGGGACAGGTAAACACTGAAGCTTTCTTT